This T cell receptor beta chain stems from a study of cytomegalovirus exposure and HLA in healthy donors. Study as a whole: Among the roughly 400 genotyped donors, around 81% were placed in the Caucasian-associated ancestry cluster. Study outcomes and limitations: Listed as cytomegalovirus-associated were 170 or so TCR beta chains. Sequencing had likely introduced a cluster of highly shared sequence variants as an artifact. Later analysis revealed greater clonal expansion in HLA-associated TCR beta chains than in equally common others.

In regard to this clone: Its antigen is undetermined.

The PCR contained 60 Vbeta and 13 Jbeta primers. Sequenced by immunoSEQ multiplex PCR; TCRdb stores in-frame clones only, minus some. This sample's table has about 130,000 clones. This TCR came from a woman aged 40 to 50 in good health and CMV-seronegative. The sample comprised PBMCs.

The CDR3 coding sequence is TGTGCCAGCAGCCTCACCCCGGAGGAAAAACTGTTTTTT. Its translation is CASSLTPEEKLFF. The V and J genes are TRBV9 and TRBJ1-4; unclear D gene. The V end lost 4 bases, the J end lost 8 bases, and 12 bases lay between the germline ends. The CDR3 spans 13 residues. Germline lookup yields CDR1 SGDLS and CDR2 YYNGEE.